A single sample is the source of the 23 T cell receptor beta chains below, sequenced in a study of shared clonotypes between healthy human individuals. Some clones are missing from TCRdb's copy, which holds only in-frame ones; the method was immunoSEQ multiplex PCR. The sample lists approximately 620,000 clones; less than 98% were seen once. Source material: naive CD4+ T cells sorted from blood. Subset noted: CD45RA+ positively selected. The receptors derive from a woman aged 25 to 39 in good health.

The rearrangement links TRBV5-1 to TRBJ2-3; D is ambiguous. This CDR3 is 15 amino acids long. Germline V gene sequence: CDR1 SGHRS, CDR2 YFSETQ. V lost 5 bases and J lost 4, with 17 bases in between. The CDR3: CASSPLTSSADTQYF. Here the CDR3 DNA reads TGCGCCAGCAGTCCATTGACTTCGTCGGCAGATACGCAGTATTTT.

The rearrangement joins TRBV6-5 to TRBJ2-3; D unclear. The CDR3 length is 14 residues. In germline, CDR1 is MNHEY, CDR2 SVGAGI. Trimming took 6 bases from V and 0 from J, leaving 10 bases between them. As DNA, the CDR3 is TGTGCCAGCAGATACGGCCTTAGCACAGATACGCAGTATTTT. Amino acid sequence: CASRYGLSTDTQYF.

The CDR3 loop is CASSLLDGNEKLFF. The CDR3 nucleotides read TGCGCCAGCAGCCTCTTGGACGGAAATGAAAAACTGTTTTTT. The chain employs TRBV4-1 and TRBJ1-4; D is unclear. CDR3 length: 14 residues. CDR1 MGHRA and CDR2 YSYEKL come from the germline V gene. V lost 4 bases and J lost 5, with 11 bases in between.

The chain combines TRBV19 with TRBJ1-2, with D unresolved. V gave up 1 base and J gave up 4 bases, with 13 bases separating them. The CDR3 is 15 amino acids. Germline CDR1 and CDR2: LNHDA and SQIVND (reference sequence). The CDR3 nucleotides are TGTGCCAGTAGTATAGGACGGAGCACTGGCTATGGCTACACCTTC. This sequence encodes CASSIGRSTGYGYTF.

The V call is TRBV27, the J call TRBJ1-1; D ambiguous. V was cut by 2 bases and J by 1 base, with 2 bases left in between. The germline V gene encodes CDR1 MNHEY and CDR2 SMNVEV (reference sequence). The CDR3 loop spans 12 amino acids. This CDR3 reads CASSLGNTEAFF. The CDR3, as DNA: TGTGCCAGCAGTTTAGGGAACACTGAAGCTTTCTTT.

The genes are TRBV5-4 and TRBJ2-1; D is undetermined. The CDR3 is 11 amino acids. Germline V gene sequence: CDR1 SGHNT, CDR2 YYREEE (reference sequence). Deletions cut 2 bases from V and 3 bases from J, with 0 bases between. CDR3 sequence reads: CASSFYNEQFF. The CDR3 coding sequence is TGTGCCAGCAGCTTCTACAATGAGCAGTTCTTC.

This chain uses TRBV7-2 with TRBJ2-7; 9 bases map to TRBD1. Germline assignment: CDR1 SGHTA and CDR2 FQGNSA. CDR3 length: 15 residues. J was trimmed by 2 bases and V by 3 bases; bases with no gene match: 5. This CDR3 reads CASSFPDRGPYEQYF. DNA of the CDR3: TGTGCCAGCAGCTTCCCGGACAGGGGCCCCTACGAGCAGTACTTC.

The rearrangement links TRBV7-2 to TRBJ2-6; D gene ambiguous. With 2 bases removed from V and 2 bases from J, the gap between germline ends came to 7 bases. Germline loops: CDR1 SGHTA, CDR2 FQGNSA. This CDR3 contains 15 residues. CDR3 sequence reads: CASSLLRAGANVLTF. CDR3 DNA: TGTGCCAGCAGCTTACTTCGGGCTGGGGCCAACGTCCTGACTTTC. Drawing the rest from reference TRBV7-2 and TRBJ2-6, the complete variable domain is GAGVSQSPSNKVTEKGKDVELRCDPISGHTALYWYRQSLGQGLEFLIYFQGNSAPDKSGLPSDRFSAERTGGSVSTLTIQRTQQEDSAVYLCASSLLRAGANVLTFGAGSRLTVL.

V and J are TRBV5-4 and TRBJ2-7; possibly TRBD1 for D (7 bases). Germline V CDR1 and CDR2: SGHNT, YYREEE (reference sequence). V lost 4 bases and J lost 4, with 15 bases in between. The CDR3 contains 14 residues. CDR3 region: CASSIETGRYEQYF. The CDR3 region has the DNA TGTGCCAGCAGCATCGAGACAGGGAGGTACGAGCAGTACTTC.

V is TRBV4-1 and J is TRBJ1-2; 7 positions match TRBD1. With 1 base clipped from V and 0 bases from J, the junction kept 8 bases outside the gene matches. This CDR3 is built from 17 residues. CDR1 is MGHRA and CDR2 is YSYEKL in the germline V gene. The CDR3 sequence: CASSQVGRGPPNYGYTF. The CDR3 DNA follows: TGCGCCAGCAGCCAAGTGGGAAGGGGGCCCCCTAACTATGGCTACACCTTC.

The chain joins TRBV7-9 to TRBJ2-1; D gene unclear. With 2 bases removed from V and 0 bases from J, the gap between germline ends came to 11 bases. CDR3 length: 16 amino acids. Germline V gene lookup returns CDR1 SEHNR and CDR2 FQNEAQ (reference sequence). This chain's CDR3 is CASSLFGRNSYNEQFF. The CDR3 DNA sequence: TGTGCCAGCAGCTTATTCGGACGGAACTCCTACAATGAGCAGTTCTTC. Looking up the rest from reference TRBV7-9 and TRBJ2-1 gives the full variable domain: DTGVSQNPRHKITKRGQNVTFRCDPISEHNRLYWYRQTLGQGPEFLTYFQNEAQLEKSRLLSDRFSAERPKGSFSTLEIQRTEQGDSAMYLCASSLFGRNSYNEQFFGPGTRLTVL.

V usage is TRBV28 and J usage is TRBJ1-4, with 9 bases matching TRBD1. This CDR3 is 15 amino acids long. Trimming cost V 4 bases and J 4 bases; bases outside gene matches: 4. The germline V gene has CDR1 MDHEN and CDR2 SYDVKM. CDR3 coding DNA: TGTGCCAGCAGTTATCCGGGACAGGGTAATGAAAAACTGTTTTTT. Translating gives CASSYPGQGNEKLFF.

V and J are TRBV19 and TRBJ2-1; tentatively, D is TRBD2 (5 bases). V lost 2 bases and J 3 bases, leaving 11 bases between the germline ends. CDR1 and CDR2 from the germline V gene are LNHDA and SQIVND (reference sequence). The CDR3 extends over 15 amino acids. CDR3 nucleotide sequence: TGTGCCAGTAGTATACGTTCGGGAAGCTACAATGAGCAGTTCTTC. The encoded protein is CASSIRSGSYNEQFF.

Worth noting for this clone: The identical CDR3 is also encoded by other nucleotide sequences in the sample. Here the CDR3 DNA reads TGCGCCAGCAGCTTACAGGGGAACACTGAAGCTTTCTTT. It codes for CASSLQGNTEAFF. The V and J genes are TRBV5-1 and TRBJ1-1; D is perhaps TRBD1 (6 bases). This CDR3 is 13 amino acids long. The V gene lost 2 bases and the J gene lost 1 base, with 6 bases spanning the gap. The germline V gene encodes CDR1 SGHRS and CDR2 YFSETQ.

V is TRBV5-1 and J is TRBJ1-2, with TRBD1 matching over 7 bases. Germline-derived CDR1 and CDR2 are SGHRS and YFSETQ. V shed 6 bases, J shed 1 base, and the junction held 3 bases outside the gene matches. The CDR3 totals 13 residues. In nucleotides, the CDR3 is TGCGCCAGCACGACAGGGAATAACTATGGCTACACCTTC. This encodes CASTTGNNYGYTF.

The CDR3 reads CSVEDPTRPEGSYEQYF. CDR3 sequence (DNA): TGCAGCGTTGAAGATCCAACCCGACCTGAGGGTTCCTACGAGCAGTACTTC. The rearrangement uses TRBV29-1 and TRBJ2-7; TRBD2 is a possible D gene (5 bases). Germline lookup yields CDR1 SQVTM and CDR2 ANQGSEA. Trimming took 0 bases from V and 1 from J, leaving 19 bases between them. The CDR3 contains 17 residues.

V gene TRBV7-2 combines with J gene TRBJ2-3; D is unresolved. The germline V gene has CDR1 SGHTA and CDR2 FQGNSA. This CDR3 spans 12 amino acids. V was pared by 3 bases and J by 7 bases, with 8 bases between. The CDR3 here is CASSFITNTQYF. The CDR3 coding sequence is TGTGCCAGCAGCTTCATAACAAATACGCAGTATTTT.

The CDR3 DNA reads as TGCGCCAGCAGCCGGACCGATCCTGTCCGGGTAGCGGGGCACACCGGGGAGCTGTTTTTT. This codes for CASSRTDPVRVAGHTGELFF. The chain has TRBV4-1 and TRBJ2-2; the match to TRBD2 covers 8 bases. The germline CDR1 and CDR2 sequences are MGHRA and YSYEKL. Unmatched junction bases numbered 19, after V lost 4 bases and J lost 3 bases. The length of the CDR3 is 20 residues.

V usage is TRBV10-1 and J usage is TRBJ2-4; no clear D. The CDR3 loop spans 16 amino acids. V dropped 0 bases and J dropped 2 bases, with 11 bases sitting between them. Germline loops: CDR1 WNHNN, CDR2 SYGVQD (reference sequence). For the CDR3, the DNA is TGCGCCAGCAGTGAGTCGAGGTTTTGGCCCAAAAACATTCAGTACTTC. Translated: CASSESRFWPKNIQYF.

The chain has TRBV28 and TRBJ2-5, with D tentatively TRBD1 or TRBD2 (5 bases each). Germline CDR1 and CDR2: MDHEN and SYDVKM. This CDR3 is built from 15 residues. Trimming stripped 8 bases from V and 5 bases from J, with 21 bases between. CDR3 bases: TGTGCCAGCGGCACCGGGGCGGGTCGACGGGAGACCCAGTACTTC. It translates to CASGTGAGRRETQYF.

The chain uses TRBV5-1 and TRBJ2-3; 11 positions agree with TRBD2. V dropped 4 bases and J dropped 4; count of bases not matched to a gene: 2. The CDR3 is 14 amino acids. Germline CDR1 is SGHRS and CDR2 is YFSETQ. CDR3 nucleotide sequence: TGCGCCAGCAGCATAGCGGGAGGGCCAGATACGCAGTATTTT. As protein: CASSIAGGPDTQYF.

The chain recombines TRBV5-1 with TRBJ2-1, with 8 bases lining up with TRBD2. The J segment lost 7 bases and the V segment lost 1 base, leaving 16 bases of the junction unmatched. This CDR3 region has 18 residues. In germline, CDR1 is SGHRS, CDR2 YFSETQ. The DNA for the CDR3 is TGCGCCAGCAGCTTGTGGGGCGCCGGGAGGGGGGGATTAAATGAGCAGTTCTTC. It codes for CASSLWGAGRGGLNEQFF.

CDR3 residues: CATSREGTLLRGAQYF. The CDR3 region has the DNA TGTGCCACCAGCAGAGAGGGGACTCTGCTTCGTGGGGCCCAGTACTTC. J is TRBJ2-5 and V is TRBV15, with D maybe TRBD2 (6 bases). This CDR3 contains 16 residues. V was shortened by 0 bases and J by 9 bases, with 20 bases between the two germline ends. Germline V gene sequence: CDR1 LNHNV, CDR2 YYDKDF (reference sequence).